These 4 T cell receptor beta chains were sequenced from one sample in a study of blood T cell repertoires in COVID-19. Libraries were prepared by immunoSEQ multiplex PCR; TCRdb keeps only in-frame clonotypes and omits some of them. Among around 300,000 clones, over 70% were seen once, and the ten largest hold just under 3%. Specimen: peripheral blood. The receptors were gathered from a young man with active or convalescent COVID-19.

This clone occurred a few times. The V gene is TRBV28, the J gene TRBJ1-3; TRBD1 agrees at 8 bases. Germline values: CDR1 MDHEN, CDR2 SYDVKM. Trimming at V came to 3 bases and at J to 8 bases, leaving 9 bases not matched to a gene. This CDR3 spans 15 amino acids. The CDR3 loop reads CASSFGGTGPDTIYF. In DNA form, the CDR3 reads TGTGCCAGCAGTTTCGGGGGGACAGGCCCCGACACCATATATTTT.

The chain is built from TRBV5-6 and TRBJ1-1; no clear D. CDR1 and CDR2 (germline): SGHDT, YYEEEE. V shed 0 bases and J shed 2 bases, with 8 bases lying between them. This CDR3 spans 14 amino acids. CDR3 sequence reads: CASSLGRFNTEAFF. In DNA form, the CDR3 reads TGTGCCAGCAGCTTGGGCAGGTTTAACACTGAAGCTTTCTTT.

This chain uses TRBV6-5 with TRBJ2-7; 11 bases are shared with TRBD1. CDR3 length: 15 amino acids. Germline V gene data show CDR1 as MNHEY and CDR2 as SVGAGI. Unmatched junction bases numbered 8, after V lost 4 bases and J lost 6 bases. In DNA form, the CDR3 reads TGTGCCAGCAGTTTCGGCAGGACAGGGGGCCGCGAGCAGTACTTC. It is translated as CASSFGRTGGREQYF.

V gene TRBV6-5 combines with J gene TRBJ2-1, with 8 nucleotides matching TRBD2. The CDR3 sequence is 15 residues long. The germline gives CDR1 MNHEY, CDR2 SVGAGI. V dropped 6 bases and J dropped 4; count of bases not matched to a gene: 8. The chain's CDR3 is CASRRPSGRYNEQFF. The CDR3 region has the DNA TGTGCCAGCAGGCGACCGAGCGGGAGATACAATGAGCAGTTCTTC.